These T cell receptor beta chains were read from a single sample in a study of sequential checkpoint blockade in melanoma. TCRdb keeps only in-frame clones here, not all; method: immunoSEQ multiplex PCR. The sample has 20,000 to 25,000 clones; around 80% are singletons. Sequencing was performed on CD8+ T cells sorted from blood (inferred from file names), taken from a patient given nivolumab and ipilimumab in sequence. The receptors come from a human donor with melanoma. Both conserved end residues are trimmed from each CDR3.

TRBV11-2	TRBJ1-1	ASSHGGTGKTEAF
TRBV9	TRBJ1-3	ASSAGTAGNTIY
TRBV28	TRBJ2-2	ASSVTGTVNTGELF
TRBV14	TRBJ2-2	ASSQDMGAGLNTGELF
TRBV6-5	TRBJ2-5	ASSTTSGRKETQY
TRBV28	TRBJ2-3	ASSSRGEPSTDTQY
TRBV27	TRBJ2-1	ASSRLAGGYNEQF
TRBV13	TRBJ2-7	ASSSLSFQAGLSHEQY
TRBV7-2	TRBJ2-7	ASSSRGLSSYEQY
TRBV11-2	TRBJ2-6	ASSSFGTFSGANVLT
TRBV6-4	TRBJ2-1	ASSDSGGGATSDNEQF
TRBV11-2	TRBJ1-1	ASIRGLGNTEAF
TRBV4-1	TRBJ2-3	ASSQDPPGPRDTQY
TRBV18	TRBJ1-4	ASTTGGNEKLF
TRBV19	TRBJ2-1	ASSNPGTGSYNEQF